This TCR beta chain was sequenced for a study of beta chain features in type 1 diabetes. The CDR3 is 14 amino acids. V gave up 8 bases and J gave up 11 bases; unmatched junction bases: 14. Germline CDR1 is MNHEY and CDR2 is SMNVEV (reference sequence). cDNA synthesis used the whole RNA isolate, giving expressed TCRB sequences. Assay: immunoSEQ multiplex PCR; the TCRdb copy retains only in-frame clones and omits some. The table has hundreds of thousands of clones, around a sixth seen once. Broader study findings: TCRB CDR3s were moderately but significantly shorter in Type 1 diabetes patients in all four CD4+ subsets.

This clone was seen more than once but under ten times. Its antigen is as yet unknown. The V gene is TRBV27, the J gene TRBJ1-4; TRBD1 aligns across 7 bases. The clonotype originates from a man between 18 and 29 years old in good health. The source material was naive CD4+ T cells from blood. The CDR3 bases are TGTGCCAGCGGGACTACAGGGGTTGGTAGGAAACTGTTTTTT. Encoded protein: CASGTTGVGRKLFF.